A selection of T cell receptor beta chains follows, all from one sample in a study of CD8 T cells in ankylosing spondylitis. One entry per CDR3 protein results from TCRdb running MiXCR on the 5' RACE reads. Among some 240,000 distinct CDR3 sequences listed, around 6.6% were seen once. Material: blood, either unsorted or a sorted T cell fraction (not recorded which). The source is a male donor with ankylosing spondylitis. CDR3s include the opening cysteine and the closing phenylalanine or tryptophan. Fields, in order: D gene, V gene, J gene, clone size, CDR3 DNA, CDR3 protein. The D gene is left open where the match is weak. The size of a clone is reported for some rows only, either as once, few or many, or as a class for expanded clones.

D gene: TRBD2
V gene: TRBV6-1
J gene: TRBJ2-7
clone size: few
CDR3 DNA: TGTGCCAGCAGTCCTCGGACTAGCGGGCCTATCTACGAGCAGTACTTC
CDR3 protein: CASSPRTSGPIYEQYF

D gene: NA
V gene: TRBV6-2/TRBV6-3
J gene: TRBJ2-7
clone size: many
CDR3 DNA: TGTGCCAGCAGTTACCGGTACGAGCAGTACTTC
CDR3 protein: CASSYRYEQYF

D gene: NA
V gene: TRBV4-2
J gene: TRBJ1-2
clone size: few
CDR3 DNA: TGTGCCAGCAGCCAATCGGGGTGGGATACAGATGGCTACACCTTC
CDR3 protein: CASSQSGWDTDGYTF

D gene: TRBD1
V gene: TRBV10-2
J gene: TRBJ2-1
clone size: many
CDR3 DNA: TGCGCCAGCAGAAACCGGGACAGGGCCTACAATGAGCAGTTCTTC
CDR3 protein: CASRNRDRAYNEQFF

D gene: NA
V gene: TRBV20-1
J gene: TRBJ1-5
clone size: many
CDR3 DNA: TGCAGTGCTAGCCAGTTCAATCAGCCCCAGCATTTT
CDR3 protein: CSASQFNQPQHF

D gene: NA
V gene: TRBV19
J gene: TRBJ1-1
clone size: few
CDR3 DNA: TGTGCCAGTAGTCCCCTGGAGTGGGCCAACACTGAAGCTTTCTTT
CDR3 protein: CASSPLEWANTEAFF

D gene: TRBD1
V gene: TRBV6-1
J gene: TRBJ1-6
clone size: NA
CDR3 DNA: TGTGCCAGCCGACAGGGGCTCTATAATTCACCCCTCCACTTT
CDR3 protein: CASRQGLYNSPLHF

D gene: NA
V gene: TRBV6-6
J gene: TRBJ2-7
clone size: many
CDR3 DNA: TGTGCCAGCAGGAAGACAGACTCCTACGAGCAGTACTTC
CDR3 protein: CASRKTDSYEQYF

D gene: NA
V gene: TRBV4-3
J gene: TRBJ2-2
clone size: NA
CDR3 DNA: TGCGCCAGCAGCCAGGAGGCGGTATGGGTCCTGAACACCGGGGAGCTGTTTTTT
CDR3 protein: CASSQEAVWVLNTGELFF

D gene: TRBD2
V gene: TRBV7-9
J gene: TRBJ2-1
clone size: many
CDR3 DNA: TGTGCCAGCAGCTGGACTAGCTTGCGGTACAATGAGCAGTTCTTC
CDR3 protein: CASSWTSLRYNEQFF

D gene: NA
V gene: TRBV18
J gene: TRBJ1-2
clone size: NA
CDR3 DNA: TGTGCCAGCTCACCACCGTCCCGGGTCTTGCAGAACTATGGCTACACCTTC
CDR3 protein: CASSPPSRVLQNYGYTF

D gene: NA
V gene: TRBV7-9
J gene: TRBJ2-5
clone size: many
CDR3 DNA: TGTGCCAGCAGCCTGCCAGTGGAGACCCAGTACTTC
CDR3 protein: CASSLPVETQYF

D gene: TRBD2
V gene: TRBV5-1
J gene: TRBJ2-1
clone size: many
CDR3 DNA: TGCGCCAGCAGCAAAGGGACTAGCGAGACCTACTACAATGAGCAGTTCTTC
CDR3 protein: CASSKGTSETYYNEQFF

D gene: NA
V gene: TRBV7-9
J gene: TRBJ2-1
clone size: many
CDR3 DNA: TGTGCCAGCACCAGGGAAAATGAGCAGTTCTTC
CDR3 protein: CASTRENEQFF

D gene: NA
V gene: TRBV5-1
J gene: TRBJ1-4
clone size: many
CDR3 DNA: TGCGCCAGCAGCTTGTGGGACGGGGATGAAAAACTGTTTTTT
CDR3 protein: CASSLWDGDEKLFF

D gene: NA
V gene: TRBV20-1
J gene: TRBJ1-5
clone size: many
CDR3 DNA: TGCAGTGCTAGTAACAGGGAAAAGAATCAGCCCCAGCATTTT
CDR3 protein: CSASNREKNQPQHF

D gene: NA
V gene: TRBV11-3
J gene: TRBJ2-2
clone size: NA
CDR3 DNA: TGTGCCAGCAGCTCTCAGAACACCGGGGAGCTGTTTTTT
CDR3 protein: CASSSQNTGELFF

D gene: TRBD1
V gene: TRBV20-1
J gene: TRBJ1-1
clone size: NA
CDR3 DNA: TGCAGTGCTAGATCCGGACAGGAGAACACTGAAGCTTTCTTT
CDR3 protein: CSARSGQENTEAFF

D gene: NA
V gene: TRBV7-9
J gene: TRBJ1-5
clone size: few
CDR3 DNA: TGTGCCAGCAGTTTAGGGGGGATGCGCAATCAGCCCCAGCATTTT
CDR3 protein: CASSLGGMRNQPQHF

D gene: TRBD2
V gene: TRBV12-3/TRBV12-4
J gene: TRBJ2-5
clone size: many
CDR3 DNA: TGTGCCAGCACTCTCGGACTAGCGGGGGGATACATGGGGGAGACCCAGTACTTC
CDR3 protein: CASTLGLAGGYMGETQYF

D gene: TRBD1
V gene: TRBV12-3/TRBV12-4
J gene: TRBJ1-5
clone size: many
CDR3 DNA: TGTGCCAGCAGTATAGACAGGGGGCTCGGCAATCAGCCCCAGCATTTT
CDR3 protein: CASSIDRGLGNQPQHF

D gene: TRBD2
V gene: TRBV20-1
J gene: TRBJ2-1
clone size: NA
CDR3 DNA: TGCAGTGCTAGAGGTTTTCTAGCGGGCTACAATGAGCAGTTCTTC
CDR3 protein: CSARGFLAGYNEQFF

D gene: NA
V gene: TRBV28
J gene: TRBJ2-7
clone size: few
CDR3 DNA: TGTGCCAGCAAACTACTCGGGAGCTCCGAGCAGTACTTC
CDR3 protein: CASKLLGSSEQYF

D gene: NA
V gene: TRBV2
J gene: TRBJ2-7
clone size: many
CDR3 DNA: TGTGCCAGCAGAGTCCGGGACGGAAGCTCCTACGAGCAGTACTTC
CDR3 protein: CASRVRDGSSYEQYF

D gene: TRBD1
V gene: TRBV6-1
J gene: TRBJ1-5
clone size: few
CDR3 DNA: TGTGCCAGCGGGGACAGGGGTGCCAATCAGCCCCAGCATTTT
CDR3 protein: CASGDRGANQPQHF

D gene: NA
V gene: TRBV28
J gene: TRBJ2-7
clone size: many
CDR3 DNA: TGTGCCAGCAGTCTTGACATTGAGCAGTACTTC
CDR3 protein: CASSLDIEQYF

D gene: NA
V gene: TRBV24-1
J gene: TRBJ2-3
clone size: many
CDR3 DNA: TGTGCCACCAGTGATTTTGAGGGACGCACAGATACGCAGTATTTT
CDR3 protein: CATSDFEGRTDTQYF

D gene: NA
V gene: TRBV19
J gene: TRBJ2-5
clone size: NA
CDR3 DNA: TGTGCCAGTAGTATTTTCAGGGAGTGGGAGACCCAGTACTTC
CDR3 protein: CASSIFREWETQYF

D gene: NA
V gene: TRBV29-1
J gene: TRBJ2-2
clone size: NA
CDR3 DNA: TGCAGCGTTGAAGAGGGATGGAACACCGGGGAGCTGTTTTTT
CDR3 protein: CSVEEGWNTGELFF

D gene: NA
V gene: TRBV27
J gene: TRBJ1-1
clone size: many
CDR3 DNA: TGTGCCAGCAGTTTGGCATCGATGAACACTGAAGCTTTCTTT
CDR3 protein: CASSLASMNTEAFF

D gene: TRBD1
V gene: TRBV4-3
J gene: TRBJ2-3
clone size: many
CDR3 DNA: TGCGCCAGCAGCCAAGGGACAGGGGGCTTGTCGGATACGCAGTATTTT
CDR3 protein: CASSQGTGGLSDTQYF

D gene: TRBD2
V gene: TRBV6-2/TRBV6-3
J gene: TRBJ2-7
clone size: few
CDR3 DNA: TGTGCCAGCAGCTGGGGACTAGCGGGAAATAATGGCGAGCAGTACTTC
CDR3 protein: CASSWGLAGNNGEQYF

D gene: NA
V gene: TRBV7-2
J gene: TRBJ2-3
clone size: many
CDR3 DNA: TGTGCCAGCAGCGGAGGGTTTAGGGCTACAGATACGCAGTATTTT
CDR3 protein: CASSGGFRATDTQYF

D gene: NA
V gene: TRBV7-9
J gene: TRBJ2-1
clone size: many
CDR3 DNA: TGTGCCAGCAGCCCCTCCTCCTACAATGAGCAGTTCTTC
CDR3 protein: CASSPSSYNEQFF

D gene: NA
V gene: TRBV14
J gene: TRBJ1-1
clone size: many
CDR3 DNA: TGTGCCAGCAGCCATCCAGGGAACACTGAAGCTTTCTTT
CDR3 protein: CASSHPGNTEAFF

D gene: NA
V gene: TRBV19
J gene: TRBJ2-7
clone size: many
CDR3 DNA: TGTGCCAGTAGTACCAAGACCCGGCACGAGCAGTACTTC
CDR3 protein: CASSTKTRHEQYF

D gene: NA
V gene: TRBV20-1
J gene: TRBJ2-1
clone size: few
CDR3 DNA: TGCAGTGCCTATGACAGGAGCTCCTACAATGAGCAGTTCTTC
CDR3 protein: CSAYDRSSYNEQFF

D gene: TRBD2
V gene: TRBV20-1
J gene: TRBJ2-2
clone size: few
CDR3 DNA: TGCAGTGCTAGAGATCTTAGCGGGAGAACCCACTATGAGAACACCGGGGAGCTGTTTTTT
CDR3 protein: CSARDLSGRTHYENTGELFF

D gene: NA
V gene: TRBV28
J gene: TRBJ2-7
clone size: many
CDR3 DNA: TGTGCCAGCAGCGGGCGGCACGACTCCTACGAGCAGTACTTC
CDR3 protein: CASSGRHDSYEQYF

D gene: TRBD2
V gene: TRBV11-2
J gene: TRBJ2-1
clone size: many
CDR3 DNA: TGTGCCAGCAGCTTAGGGTCCCTAGCGGAGGCGCCCTACAATGAGCAGTTCTTC
CDR3 protein: CASSLGSLAEAPYNEQFF

D gene: TRBD1
V gene: TRBV12-3/TRBV12-4
J gene: TRBJ2-6
clone size: NA
CDR3 DNA: TGTGCCAGCAGTTTAATAGGGGGCCAATACGTCCTGACTTTC
CDR3 protein: CASSLIGGQYVLTF

D gene: NA
V gene: TRBV6-5
J gene: TRBJ2-7
clone size: few
CDR3 DNA: TGTGCCAGCAGTACCGAGGGACTGGCAATGGGAGAGCAGTACTTC
CDR3 protein: CASSTEGLAMGEQYF

D gene: TRBD2
V gene: TRBV3-1
J gene: TRBJ2-1
clone size: many
CDR3 DNA: TGTGCCAGCAGCCAAGGGGGCAGCGGGAGTTTAGGTGGGCAGTTCTTC
CDR3 protein: CASSQGGSGSLGGQFF

D gene: NA
V gene: TRBV28
J gene: TRBJ2-5
clone size: many
CDR3 DNA: TGTGCCAGCAGCCCAGAGTGGCGTGGTCTGGAAGAGACCCAGTACTTC
CDR3 protein: CASSPEWRGLEETQYF

D gene: NA
V gene: TRBV21-1
J gene: TRBJ2-1
clone size: NA
CDR3 DNA: TGTGCCAGCAGGATGAGCGGGAGGGGCTCCTACAATGAGCAGTTCTTC
CDR3 protein: CASRMSGRGSYNEQFF

D gene: NA
V gene: TRBV29-1
J gene: TRBJ1-3
clone size: many
CDR3 DNA: TGCAGCGTTGAAACGGGGACTGGAAACACCATATATTTT
CDR3 protein: CSVETGTGNTIYF

D gene: NA
V gene: TRBV7-2
J gene: TRBJ2-3
clone size: many
CDR3 DNA: TGTGCCAGCAGCTTAACCGCTAGGGCAGCGTACACAGATACGCAGTATTTT
CDR3 protein: CASSLTARAAYTDTQYF

D gene: NA
V gene: TRBV6-2/TRBV6-3
J gene: TRBJ1-1
clone size: many
CDR3 DNA: TGTGCCAGCAGTTATATTGGCTTCGAGAACACTGAAGCTTTCTTT
CDR3 protein: CASSYIGFENTEAFF

D gene: NA
V gene: TRBV2
J gene: TRBJ2-7
clone size: many
CDR3 DNA: TGTGCCAGCAGGGCGGGTCCGCTGTACGAGCAGTACTTC
CDR3 protein: CASRAGPLYEQYF

D gene: TRBD2
V gene: TRBV7-9
J gene: TRBJ2-7
clone size: many
CDR3 DNA: TGTGCCAGCAGCCCAGGAGCGGGGGTCTACGAGCAGTACTTC
CDR3 protein: CASSPGAGVYEQYF

D gene: NA
V gene: TRBV6-2/TRBV6-3
J gene: TRBJ2-1
clone size: many
CDR3 DNA: TGTGCCAGCAGCCCCGGGAGCTCCTACAATGAGCAGTTCTTC
CDR3 protein: CASSPGSSYNEQFF

D gene: TRBD2
V gene: TRBV29-1
J gene: TRBJ2-5
clone size: many
CDR3 DNA: TGCAGCACCGTGGGTAGCGGGACAAAAGAGACCCAGTACTTC
CDR3 protein: CSTVGSGTKETQYF

D gene: NA
V gene: TRBV19
J gene: TRBJ1-1
clone size: NA
CDR3 DNA: TGTGCCAGTAGTATTGGCAGGGGTTACACTGAAGCTTTCTTT
CDR3 protein: CASSIGRGYTEAFF

D gene: NA
V gene: TRBV12-3/TRBV12-4
J gene: TRBJ1-2
clone size: few
CDR3 DNA: TGTGCCAGCACCCCGTCCCCTACGGGGGGCTACACCTTC
CDR3 protein: CASTPSPTGGYTF

D gene: NA
V gene: TRBV5-1
J gene: TRBJ2-7
clone size: many
CDR3 DNA: TGCGCCAGCGCCCAGGGGCAGGTGATCCCTGACGAGCAGTACTTC
CDR3 protein: CASAQGQVIPDEQYF

D gene: NA
V gene: TRBV20-1
J gene: TRBJ1-5
clone size: many
CDR3 DNA: TGCAGTGCTAGACTGGGCGGCCCCAATCAGCCCCAGCATTTT
CDR3 protein: CSARLGGPNQPQHF

D gene: TRBD1
V gene: TRBV6-2/TRBV6-3
J gene: TRBJ1-5
clone size: many
CDR3 DNA: TGTGCCAGCAGTTACCCCAGAAAGGACAGGAGAAGGGAGAGTAGCAATCAGCCCCAGCATTTT
CDR3 protein: CASSYPRKDRRRESSNQPQHF